One sample yielded the 17 T cell receptor beta chains listed below, sequenced in a study of blood T cell repertoires in COVID-19. Libraries were prepared by immunoSEQ multiplex PCR; TCRdb keeps only in-frame clonotypes and omits some of them. The data contain a few hundred thousand clones, around 89% of them singletons. Sample: peripheral blood. The receptors stem from a man under 40 with acute or convalescent COVID-19.

This clone was recorded a few times. The V call is TRBV18, the J call TRBJ1-2; D not certain. The V gene lost 6 bases and the J gene lost 2 bases, with 10 bases spanning the gap. This CDR3 has 13 amino acids. Germline CDR1 reads KGHSH; CDR2 reads LQKENI. CDR3: CASSLTQNYGYTF. The CDR3 region has the DNA TGTGCCAGCTCCCTAACACAGAACTATGGCTACACCTTC.

The rearrangement joins TRBV5-6 to TRBJ2-7; D remains ambiguous. The CDR3 totals 12 residues. Germline-derived CDR1 and CDR2 are SGHDT and YYEEEE. V lost 2 bases and J 2 bases, leaving 5 bases between the germline ends. CDR3 coding DNA: TGTGCCAGCAGCTTTTTAGCCTACGAGCAGTACTTC. It is translated as CASSFLAYEQYF.

The chain combines TRBV12-5 with TRBJ2-1; possible D gene TRBD2, 7 bases. Between the trimmed V and J ends, which lost 7 bases and 3 bases, there was a span of 22 bases. Germline values: CDR1 LGHNT, CDR2 FRNRAP. The CDR3 runs to 17 residues. For the CDR3, the DNA is TGTGCTAGTGTACACAGCGGGACACTAGGATACTACAATGAGCAGTTCTTC. Translation gives CASVHSGTLGYYNEQFF. The full variable domain, in which reference TRBV12-5 and TRBJ2-1 provide the parts outside the CDR3, is DARVTQTPRHKVTEMGQEVTMRCQPILGHNTVFWYRQTMMQGLELLAYFRNRAPLDDSGMPKDRFSAEMPDATLATLKIQPSEPRDSAVYFCASVHSGTLGYYNEQFFGPGTRLTVL.

This chain uses TRBV9 with TRBJ2-5, with TRBD1 matching over 8 bases. With 8 bases clipped from V and 4 bases from J, the junction kept 4 bases outside the gene matches. Germline assignment: CDR1 SGDLS and CDR2 YYNGEE. This CDR3 comprises 12 residues. The CDR3: CASGQGRETQYF. The CDR3 DNA follows: TGTGCCAGTGGACAGGGTCGAGAGACCCAGTACTTC.

This chain connects TRBV6-5 to TRBJ1-6; no firm D call. V lost 2 bases, J lost 7 bases, and 6 bases lay in between. The CDR3 covers 13 residues. Germline assignment: CDR1 MNHEY and CDR2 SVGAGI. Written as DNA, the CDR3 is TGTGCCAGCAGTTACGAGAGGAATTCACCCCTCCACTTT. The encoded protein is CASSYERNSPLHF.

This clone was seen only once. The chain combines TRBV4-1 with TRBJ2-3; 8 nucleotides line up with TRBD2. The V gene's germline CDR1 is MGHRA and CDR2 YSYEKL. The length of the CDR3 is 17 residues. The V gene end was trimmed by 3 bases and the J gene end by 4 bases; junction bases not matched to a gene: 12. The CDR3 here is CASSQRVSGERSDTQYF. The CDR3 DNA is TGCGCCAGCAGCCAGAGGGTTAGCGGGGAGAGGTCAGATACGCAGTATTTT.

This clone was detected only once. The rearrangement joins TRBV4-2 to TRBJ2-2; 11 bases are a match to TRBD2. The germline V gene has CDR1 LGHNA and CDR2 YNFKEQ. The CDR3 is 16 amino acids. The J segment lost 7 bases and the V segment lost 6 bases, leaving 10 bases of the junction unmatched. Here the CDR3 reads CASSPLTSGTGGELFF. For the CDR3, the DNA is TGTGCCAGCAGTCCACTGACTAGCGGGACGGGCGGGGAGCTGTTTTTT.

The CDR3 DNA is TGCGCCAGCAGCTTGGCCGGGGGAGCCGTAACAGATACGCAGTATTTT. Translation gives CASSLAGGAVTDTQYF. The V and J genes are TRBV5-1 and TRBJ2-3; tentatively, D is TRBD2 (6 bases). V was clipped by 0 bases and J by 3 bases, with 14 bases between them. CDR1 is SGHRS and CDR2 is YFSETQ in the germline V gene. This CDR3 is 16 amino acids long.

The chain links TRBV6-5 to TRBJ2-7; possibly TRBD2 for D (6 bases). CDR1 and CDR2 from the germline V gene are MNHEY and SVGAGI. V was cut by 0 bases and J by 7 bases, with 13 bases left in between. CDR3 length equals 14 residues. The CDR3 spells CASSYSLALGEQYF. CDR3 coding DNA: TGTGCCAGCAGTTACTCACTAGCTCTAGGGGAGCAGTACTTC.

The genes are TRBV5-1 and TRBJ1-2, with 8 bases lining up with TRBD1. Germline assignment: CDR1 SGHRS and CDR2 YFSETQ. The trim removed 0 bases at V and 5 bases at J, leaving 6 bases unmatched. The CDR3 is 15 amino acids. CDR3 DNA: TGCGCCAGCAGCTTGGATTCAGGGGGCGAATATGGCTACACCTTC. It codes for CASSLDSGGEYGYTF.

The V call is TRBV7-8, the J call TRBJ2-3; the match to TRBD2 covers 11 bases. Trimming at V came to 5 bases and at J to 2 bases, leaving 3 bases not matched to a gene. Germline values: CDR1 SGHVS, CDR2 FQNEAQ. The CDR3 contains 15 residues. CDR3 nucleotide sequence: TGTGCCAGCAGCCCTAGCGGGGGGCACACAGATACGCAGTATTTT. Amino acids: CASSPSGGHTDTQYF.

V and J are TRBV24-1 and TRBJ2-1, with 7 nucleotides matching TRBD1. V lost 5 bases, J lost 6 bases, and 9 bases stayed unmatched. The length of the CDR3 is 15 residues. Germline V gives CDR1 KGHDR, CDR2 SFDVKD. The CDR3 nucleotides are TGTGCCACCAGTGGGCCGGACAGGATGTCCAATGAGCAGTTCTTC. Protein product: CATSGPDRMSNEQFF.

In its sample, this clone was seen a few times. V usage is TRBV2 and J usage is TRBJ2-7, with TRBD1 matching over 12 bases. This CDR3 is 14 amino acids long. Germline lookup yields CDR1 SNHLY and CDR2 FYNNEI. The trim removed 9 bases at V and 6 bases at J, leaving 9 bases unmatched. The DNA for the CDR3 is TGTGCCAGTAGGGACAGGGGGCTTTCGTCCGAGCAGTACTTC. Residues: CASRDRGLSSEQYF.

V gene TRBV15 combines with J gene TRBJ1-4, with D hard to call. Trimming shortened V by 1 base and J by 8 bases, and 11 bases separated the two germline ends. The CDR3 has 14 amino acids. The germline V gene encodes CDR1 LNHNV and CDR2 YYDKDF (reference sequence). CDR3 bases: TGTGCCACCAGCAGAGGGAGCGAGGGCGAAAAACTGTTTTTT. Amino acid sequence: CATSRGSEGEKLFF.

The J gene is TRBJ2-1, the V gene TRBV5-1; D not certain. The CDR3 is made up of 11 amino acids. V was pared by 0 bases and J by 10 bases, with 5 bases between. CDR1 is SGHRS, CDR2 YFSETQ, per germline. The CDR3 region has the DNA TGCGCCAGCAGCTTGGTTGAGGAGCAGTTCTTC. The encoded protein is CASSLVEEQFF.

The V gene is TRBV5-1, the J gene TRBJ1-1, with 8 positions matching TRBD1. CDR1 SGHRS and CDR2 YFSETQ come from the germline V gene. The V and J ends lost 4 bases and 8 bases, in that order; junction bases with no gene match: 7. The CDR3 loop spans 13 amino acids. The CDR3 sequence: CASSPRTGLEAFF. CDR3 DNA sequence: TGCGCCAGCAGCCCGCGGACAGGGTTAGAAGCTTTCTTT. The full variable domain, completed using reference TRBV5-1 and TRBJ1-1, is KAGVTQTPRYLIKTRGQQVTLSCSPISGHRSVSWYQQTPGQGLQFLFEYFSETQRNKGNFPGRFSGRQFSNSRSEMNVSTLELGDSALYLCASSPRTGLEAFFGQGTRLTVV.

V and J are TRBV18 and TRBJ1-1, with D tentatively TRBD1 (5 bases). This CDR3 contains 13 residues. Per germline, CDR1 KGHSH and CDR2 LQKENI. With 4 bases removed from V and 6 bases from J, the gap between germline ends came to 12 bases. CDR3 DNA sequence: TGTGCCAGCTCACTAAACGCGGGGGCTGAAGCTTTCTTT. Amino acids: CASSLNAGAEAFF.